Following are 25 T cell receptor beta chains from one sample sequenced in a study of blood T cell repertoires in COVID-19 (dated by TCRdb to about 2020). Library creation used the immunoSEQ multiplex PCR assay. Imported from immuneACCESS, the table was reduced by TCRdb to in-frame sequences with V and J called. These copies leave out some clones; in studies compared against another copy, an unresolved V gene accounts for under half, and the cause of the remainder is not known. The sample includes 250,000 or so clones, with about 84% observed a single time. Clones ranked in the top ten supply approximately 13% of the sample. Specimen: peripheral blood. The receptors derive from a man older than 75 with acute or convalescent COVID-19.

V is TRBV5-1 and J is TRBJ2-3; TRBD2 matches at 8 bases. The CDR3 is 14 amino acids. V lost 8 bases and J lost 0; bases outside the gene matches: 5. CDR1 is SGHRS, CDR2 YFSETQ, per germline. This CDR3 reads CASAVAGSTDTQYF. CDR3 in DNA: TGCGCCAGTGCGGTAGCGGGGAGCACAGATACGCAGTATTTT.

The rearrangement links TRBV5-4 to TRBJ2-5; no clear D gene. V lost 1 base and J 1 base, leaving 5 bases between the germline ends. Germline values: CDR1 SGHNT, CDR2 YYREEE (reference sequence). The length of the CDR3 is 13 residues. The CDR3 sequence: CASSLWPQETQYF. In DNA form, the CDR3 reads TGTGCCAGCAGCTTGTGGCCCCAAGAGACCCAGTACTTC.

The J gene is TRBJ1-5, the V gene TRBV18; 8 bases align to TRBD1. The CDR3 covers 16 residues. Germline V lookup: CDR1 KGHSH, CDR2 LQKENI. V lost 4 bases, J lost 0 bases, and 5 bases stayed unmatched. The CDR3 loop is CASSRGQGDSNQPQHF. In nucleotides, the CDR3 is TGTGCCAGCTCACGCGGACAGGGAGATAGCAATCAGCCCCAGCATTTT.

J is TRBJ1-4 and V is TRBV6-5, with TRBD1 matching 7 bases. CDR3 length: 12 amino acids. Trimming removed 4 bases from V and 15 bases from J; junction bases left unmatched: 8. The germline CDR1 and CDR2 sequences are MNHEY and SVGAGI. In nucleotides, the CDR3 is TGTGCCAGCAGTTCTCCGGGACAGCCGGTGTTTTTT. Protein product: CASSSPGQPVFF.

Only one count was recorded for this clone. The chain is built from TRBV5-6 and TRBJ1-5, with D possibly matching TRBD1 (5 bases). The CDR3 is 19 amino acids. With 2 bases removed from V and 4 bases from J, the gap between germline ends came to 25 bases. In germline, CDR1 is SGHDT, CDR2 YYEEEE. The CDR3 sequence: CASSFWAGAAGFGNQPQHF. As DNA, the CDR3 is TGTGCCAGCAGCTTTTGGGCCGGGGCCGCGGGATTTGGGAATCAGCCCCAGCATTTT.

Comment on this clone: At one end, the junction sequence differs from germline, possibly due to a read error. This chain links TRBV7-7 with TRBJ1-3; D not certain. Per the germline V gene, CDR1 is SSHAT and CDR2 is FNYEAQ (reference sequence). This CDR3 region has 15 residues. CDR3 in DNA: TGTGCTAGCAGCTCGACCCTAGACTCTGGAAACACCATATATTTT. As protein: CASSSTLDSGNTIYF.

CDR3 in amino acids: CASSPMSYSEKLFF. The CDR3 DNA reads as TGTGCCAGCAGCCCGATGTCCTATAGCGAAAAACTGTTTTTT. This sequence joins TRBV27 and TRBJ1-4; D is unresolved. V was shortened by 6 bases and J by 8 bases, with 16 bases between the two germline ends. Germline CDR1 reads MNHEY; CDR2 reads SMNVEV (reference sequence). This CDR3 region has 14 residues. The full variable domain, rest sourced from reference TRBV27 and TRBJ1-4, is EAQVTQNPRYLITVTGKKLTVTCSQNMNHEYMSWYRQDPGLGLRQIYYSMNVEVTDKGDVPEGYKVSRKEKRNFPLILESPSPNQTSLYFCASSPMSYSEKLFFGSGTQLSVL.

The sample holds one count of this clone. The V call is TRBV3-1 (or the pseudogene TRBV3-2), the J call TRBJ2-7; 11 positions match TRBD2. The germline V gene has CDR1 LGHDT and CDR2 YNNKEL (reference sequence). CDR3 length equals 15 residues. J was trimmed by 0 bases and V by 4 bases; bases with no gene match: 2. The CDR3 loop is CASSRGTSGSYEQYF. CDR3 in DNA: TGTGCCAGCAGCCGAGGGACTAGCGGCTCCTACGAGCAGTACTTC.

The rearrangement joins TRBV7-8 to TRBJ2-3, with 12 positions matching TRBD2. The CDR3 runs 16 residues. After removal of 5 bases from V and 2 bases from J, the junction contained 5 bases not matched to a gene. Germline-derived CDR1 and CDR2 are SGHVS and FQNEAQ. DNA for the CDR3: TGTGCCAGCAGCCTACTAGCGGGAGGCACCACAGATACGCAGTATTTT. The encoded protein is CASSLLAGGTTDTQYF.

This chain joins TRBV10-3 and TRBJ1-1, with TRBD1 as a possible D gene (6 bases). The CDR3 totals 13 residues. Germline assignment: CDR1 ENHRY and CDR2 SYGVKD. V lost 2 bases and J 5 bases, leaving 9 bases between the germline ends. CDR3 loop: CAISEDRRTEAFF. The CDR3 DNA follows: TGTGCCATCAGTGAGGACAGGCGGACTGAAGCTTTCTTT.

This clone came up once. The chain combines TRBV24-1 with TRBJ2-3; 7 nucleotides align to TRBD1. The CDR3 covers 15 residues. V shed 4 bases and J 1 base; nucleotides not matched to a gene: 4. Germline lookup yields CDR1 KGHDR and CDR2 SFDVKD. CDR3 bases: TGTGCCACCAGTGACAGACAGGGTGGCACAGATACGCAGTATTTT. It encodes CATSDRQGGTDTQYF.

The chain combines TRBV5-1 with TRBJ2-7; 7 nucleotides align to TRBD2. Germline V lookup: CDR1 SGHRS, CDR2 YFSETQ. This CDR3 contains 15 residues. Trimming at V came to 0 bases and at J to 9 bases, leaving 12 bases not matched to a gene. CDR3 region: CASSLAGGEGFGQYF. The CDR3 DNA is TGCGCCAGCAGCTTGGCCGGAGGGGAGGGTTTCGGGCAGTACTTC.

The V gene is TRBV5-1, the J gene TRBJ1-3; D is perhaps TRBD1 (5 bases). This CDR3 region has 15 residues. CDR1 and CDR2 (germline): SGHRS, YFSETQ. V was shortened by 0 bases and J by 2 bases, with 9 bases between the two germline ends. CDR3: CASSLEGNAGNTIYF. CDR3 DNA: TGCGCCAGCAGCTTGGAGGGGAATGCTGGAAACACCATATATTTT. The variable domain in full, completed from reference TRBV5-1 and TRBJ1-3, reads KAGVTQTPRYLIKTRGQQVTLSCSPISGHRSVSWYQQTPGQGLQFLFEYFSETQRNKGNFPGRFSGRQFSNSRSEMNVSTLELGDSALYLCASSLEGNAGNTIYFGEGSWLTVV.

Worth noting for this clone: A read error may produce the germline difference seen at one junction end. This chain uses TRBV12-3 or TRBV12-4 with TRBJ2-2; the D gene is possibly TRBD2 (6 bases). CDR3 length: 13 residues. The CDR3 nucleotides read TGCGGTGGGGGAGGACTTCCCCCCGGGGAGCTGTTTTTT. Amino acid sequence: CGGGGLPPGELFF.

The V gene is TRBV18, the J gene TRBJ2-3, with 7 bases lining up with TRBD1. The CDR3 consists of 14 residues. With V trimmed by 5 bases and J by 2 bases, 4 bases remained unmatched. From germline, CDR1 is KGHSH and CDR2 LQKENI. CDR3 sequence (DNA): TGTGCCAGCTCAGAGACAGGGAACACAGATACGCAGTATTTT. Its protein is CASSETGNTDTQYF. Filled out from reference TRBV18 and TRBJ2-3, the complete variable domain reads NAGVMQNPRHLVRRRGQEARLRCSPMKGHSHVYWYRQLPEEGLKFMVYLQKENIIDESGMPKERFSAEFPKEGPSILRIQQVVRGDSAAYFCASSETGNTDTQYFGPGTRLTVL.

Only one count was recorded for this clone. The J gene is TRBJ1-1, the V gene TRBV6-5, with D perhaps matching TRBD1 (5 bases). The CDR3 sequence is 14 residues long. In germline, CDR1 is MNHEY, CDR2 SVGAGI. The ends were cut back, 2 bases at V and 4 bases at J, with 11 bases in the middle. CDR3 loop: CASSYPGPFTEAFF. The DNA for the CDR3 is TGTGCCAGCAGTTACCCAGGGCCTTTCACTGAAGCTTTCTTT.

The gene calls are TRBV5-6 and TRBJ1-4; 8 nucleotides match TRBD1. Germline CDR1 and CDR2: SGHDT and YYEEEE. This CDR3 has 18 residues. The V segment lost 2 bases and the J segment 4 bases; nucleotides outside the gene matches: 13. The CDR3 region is CASSLPGTGGGDNEKLFF. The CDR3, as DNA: TGTGCCAGCAGCTTACCCGGGACAGGAGGAGGGGATAATGAAAAACTGTTTTTT.

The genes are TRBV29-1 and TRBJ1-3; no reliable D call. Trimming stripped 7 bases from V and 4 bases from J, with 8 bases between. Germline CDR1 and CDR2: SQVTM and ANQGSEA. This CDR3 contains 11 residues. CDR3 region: CSGESGNTIYF. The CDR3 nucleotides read TGCAGCGGGGAGTCAGGAAACACCATATATTTT.

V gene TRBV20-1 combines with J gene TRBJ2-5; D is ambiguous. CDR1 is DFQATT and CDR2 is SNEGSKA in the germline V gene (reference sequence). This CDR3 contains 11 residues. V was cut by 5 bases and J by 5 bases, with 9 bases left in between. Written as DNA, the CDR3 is TGCAGTGCTCACGACAAGGAGACCCAGTACTTC. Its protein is CSAHDKETQYF.

The CDR3 DNA sequence: TGCGCCAGCAGCCCCGGGAGGACTTACTATGGCTACACCTTC. Amino acid sequence: CASSPGRTYYGYTF. V and J are TRBV5-1 and TRBJ1-2; the D is unclear. The V end was cut by 4 bases, the J end by 3 bases, with 13 bases between. This CDR3 has 14 residues. Looked up from germline, CDR1 is SGHRS and CDR2 is YFSETQ.

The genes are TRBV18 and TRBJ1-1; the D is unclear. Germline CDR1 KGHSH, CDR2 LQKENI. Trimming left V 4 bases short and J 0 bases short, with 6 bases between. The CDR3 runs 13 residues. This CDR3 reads CASSQGVNTEAFF. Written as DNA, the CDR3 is TGTGCCAGCTCACAGGGAGTGAACACTGAAGCTTTCTTT.

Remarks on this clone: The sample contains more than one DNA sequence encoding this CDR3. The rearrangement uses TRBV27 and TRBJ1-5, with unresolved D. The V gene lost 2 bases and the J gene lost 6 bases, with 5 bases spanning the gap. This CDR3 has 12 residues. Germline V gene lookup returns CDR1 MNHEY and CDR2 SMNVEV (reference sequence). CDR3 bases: TGTGCCAGCAGTTTAAGAGGTCAGCCCCAGCATTTT. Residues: CASSLRGQPQHF.

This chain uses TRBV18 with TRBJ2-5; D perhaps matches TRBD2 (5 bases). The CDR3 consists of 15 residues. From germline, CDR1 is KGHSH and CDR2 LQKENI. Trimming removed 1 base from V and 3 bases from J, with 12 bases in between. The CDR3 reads CASSPLAPGEETQYF. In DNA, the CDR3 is TGTGCCAGCTCACCACTAGCGCCTGGGGAAGAGACCCAGTACTTC.

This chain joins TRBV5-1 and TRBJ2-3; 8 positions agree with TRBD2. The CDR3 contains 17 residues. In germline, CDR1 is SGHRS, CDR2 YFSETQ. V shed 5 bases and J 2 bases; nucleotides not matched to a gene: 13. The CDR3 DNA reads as TGCGCCAGCAGTCCGCCGGGAGCGGGGGCCTCCACAGATACGCAGTATTTT. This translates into CASSPPGAGASTDTQYF.

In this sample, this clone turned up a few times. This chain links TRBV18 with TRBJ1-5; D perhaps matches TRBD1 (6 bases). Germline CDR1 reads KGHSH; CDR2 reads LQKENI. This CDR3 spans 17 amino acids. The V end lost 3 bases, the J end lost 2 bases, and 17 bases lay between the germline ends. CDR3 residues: CASSPVTGNGGNQPQHF. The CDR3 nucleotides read TGTGCCAGCTCACCTGTTACAGGGAATGGGGGCAATCAGCCCCAGCATTTT. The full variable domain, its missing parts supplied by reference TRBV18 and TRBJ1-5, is NAGVMQNPRHLVRRRGQEARLRCSPMKGHSHVYWYRQLPEEGLKFMVYLQKENIIDESGMPKERFSAEFPKEGPSILRIQQVVRGDSAAYFCASSPVTGNGGNQPQHFGDGTRLSIL.